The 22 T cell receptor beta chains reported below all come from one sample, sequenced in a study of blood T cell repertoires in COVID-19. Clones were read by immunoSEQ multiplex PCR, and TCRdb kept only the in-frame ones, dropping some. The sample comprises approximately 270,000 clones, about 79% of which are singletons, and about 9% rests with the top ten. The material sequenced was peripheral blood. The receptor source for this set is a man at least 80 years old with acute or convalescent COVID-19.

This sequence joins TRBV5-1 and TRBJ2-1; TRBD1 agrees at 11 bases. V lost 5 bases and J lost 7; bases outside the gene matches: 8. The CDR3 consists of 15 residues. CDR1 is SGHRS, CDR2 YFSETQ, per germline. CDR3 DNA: TGCGCCAGCAGTCCGGACAGGGGGCTTGGGAATGAGCAGTTCTTC. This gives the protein CASSPDRGLGNEQFF. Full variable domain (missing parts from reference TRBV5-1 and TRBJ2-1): KAGVTQTPRYLIKTRGQQVTLSCSPISGHRSVSWYQQTPGQGLQFLFEYFSETQRNKGNFPGRFSGRQFSNSRSEMNVSTLELGDSALYLCASSPDRGLGNEQFFGPGTRLTVL.

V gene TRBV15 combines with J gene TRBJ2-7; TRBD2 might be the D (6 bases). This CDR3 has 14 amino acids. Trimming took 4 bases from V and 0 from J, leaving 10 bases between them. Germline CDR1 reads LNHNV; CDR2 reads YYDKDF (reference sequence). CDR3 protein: CATSKGGSSYEQYF. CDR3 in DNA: TGTGCCACCAGCAAAGGAGGGAGCTCCTACGAGCAGTACTTC.

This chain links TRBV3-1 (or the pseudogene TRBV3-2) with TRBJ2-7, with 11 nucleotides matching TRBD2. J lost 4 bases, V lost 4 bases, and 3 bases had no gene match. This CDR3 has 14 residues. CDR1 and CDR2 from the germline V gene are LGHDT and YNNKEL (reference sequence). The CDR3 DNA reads TGTGCCAGCAGCCTCGGGACTAGCGGTTACGAGCAGTACTTC. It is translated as CASSLGTSGYEQYF.

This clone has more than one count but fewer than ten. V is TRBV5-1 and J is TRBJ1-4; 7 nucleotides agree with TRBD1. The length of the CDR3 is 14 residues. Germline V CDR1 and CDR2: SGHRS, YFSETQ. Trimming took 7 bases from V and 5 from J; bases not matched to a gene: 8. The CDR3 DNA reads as TGCGCCAGCCGAACCGGGACAGTGAATGAAAAACTGTTTTTT. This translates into CASRTGTVNEKLFF.

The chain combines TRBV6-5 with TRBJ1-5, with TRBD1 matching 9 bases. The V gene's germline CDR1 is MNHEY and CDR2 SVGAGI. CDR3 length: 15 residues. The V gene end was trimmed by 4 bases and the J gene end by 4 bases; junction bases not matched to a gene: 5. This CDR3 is CASSSTGQGNQPQHF. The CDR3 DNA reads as TGTGCCAGCAGTTCCACAGGACAGGGGAATCAGCCCCAGCATTTT.

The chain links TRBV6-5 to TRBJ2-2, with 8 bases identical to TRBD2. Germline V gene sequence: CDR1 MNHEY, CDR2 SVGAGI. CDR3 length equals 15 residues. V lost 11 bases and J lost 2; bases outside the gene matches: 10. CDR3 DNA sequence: TGTGCCGCAAGGGGGGCGGGAGGTAACACCGGGGAGCTGTTTTTT. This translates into CAARGAGGNTGELFF.

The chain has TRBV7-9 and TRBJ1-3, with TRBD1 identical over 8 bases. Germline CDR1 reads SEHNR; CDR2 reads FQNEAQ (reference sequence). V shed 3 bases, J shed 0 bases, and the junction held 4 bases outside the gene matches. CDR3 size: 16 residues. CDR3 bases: TGTGCCAGCAGCTTTCGGACAGGGACCTCTGGAAACACCATATATTTT. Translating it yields CASSFRTGTSGNTIYF.

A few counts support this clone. CDR3 DNA sequence: TGTGCCAGCAGTGAAAACACAGGTGGCTACACCTTC. Amino acid sequence: CASSENTGGYTF. V is TRBV6-1 and J is TRBJ1-2, with D maybe TRBD1 (5 bases). Trimming left V 2 bases short and J 7 bases short, with 8 bases between. The CDR3 length is 12 residues. CDR1 is MNHNS and CDR2 is SASEGT in the germline V gene.

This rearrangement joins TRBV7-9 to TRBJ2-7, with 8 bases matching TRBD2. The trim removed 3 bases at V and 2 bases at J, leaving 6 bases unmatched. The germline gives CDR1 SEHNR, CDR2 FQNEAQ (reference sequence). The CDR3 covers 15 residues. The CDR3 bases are TGTGCCAGCAGCTTCCCTAGCGGGTCTACCTACGAGCAGTACTTC. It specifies CASSFPSGSTYEQYF.

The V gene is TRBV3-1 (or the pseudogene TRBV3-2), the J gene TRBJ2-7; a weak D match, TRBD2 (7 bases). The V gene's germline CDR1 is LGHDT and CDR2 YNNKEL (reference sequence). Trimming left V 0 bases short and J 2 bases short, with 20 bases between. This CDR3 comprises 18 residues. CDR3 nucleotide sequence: TGTGCCAGCAGCCAAGAGCACTTTGGAGGGGGGGAGGCCTACGAGCAGTACTTC. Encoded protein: CASSQEHFGGGEAYEQYF.

CDR3 sequence reads: CASSFEGEQFF. CDR3 DNA: TGCGCCAGCAGCTTCGAGGGTGAGCAGTTCTTC. The chain employs TRBV5-1 and TRBJ2-1, with D tentatively TRBD2 (5 bases). In germline, CDR1 is SGHRS, CDR2 YFSETQ. CDR3 length: 11 residues. Trimming shortened V by 2 bases and J by 9 bases, and 6 bases separated the two germline ends. The whole variable domain, filled in from reference TRBV5-1 and TRBJ2-1, reads KAGVTQTPRYLIKTRGQQVTLSCSPISGHRSVSWYQQTPGQGLQFLFEYFSETQRNKGNFPGRFSGRQFSNSRSEMNVSTLELGDSALYLCASSFEGEQFFGPGTRLTVL.

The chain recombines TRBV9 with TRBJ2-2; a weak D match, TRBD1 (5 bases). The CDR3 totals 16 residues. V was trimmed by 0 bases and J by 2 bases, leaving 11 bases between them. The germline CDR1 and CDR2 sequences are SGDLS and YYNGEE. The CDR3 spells CASSVDPRVNTGELFF. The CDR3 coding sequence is TGTGCCAGCAGCGTAGATCCCAGGGTTAACACCGGGGAGCTGTTTTTT.

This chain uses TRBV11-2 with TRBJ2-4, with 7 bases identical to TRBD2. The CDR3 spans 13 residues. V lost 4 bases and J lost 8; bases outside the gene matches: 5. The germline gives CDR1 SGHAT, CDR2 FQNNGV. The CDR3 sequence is CASSWGRVDIQYF. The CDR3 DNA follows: TGTGCCAGCAGCTGGGGGAGGGTGGACATTCAGTACTTC. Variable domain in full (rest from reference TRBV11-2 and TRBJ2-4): EAGVAQSPRYKIIEKRQSVAFWCNPISGHATLYWYQQILGQGPKLLIQFQNNGVVDDSQLPKDRFSAERLKGVDSTLKIQPAKLEDSAVYLCASSWGRVDIQYFGAGTRLSVL.

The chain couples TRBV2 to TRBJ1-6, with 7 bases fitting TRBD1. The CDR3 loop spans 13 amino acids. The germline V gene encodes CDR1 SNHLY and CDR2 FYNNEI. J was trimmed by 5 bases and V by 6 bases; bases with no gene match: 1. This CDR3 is CASSGTDNSPLHF. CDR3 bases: TGTGCCAGCAGCGGGACAGATAATTCACCCCTCCACTTT.

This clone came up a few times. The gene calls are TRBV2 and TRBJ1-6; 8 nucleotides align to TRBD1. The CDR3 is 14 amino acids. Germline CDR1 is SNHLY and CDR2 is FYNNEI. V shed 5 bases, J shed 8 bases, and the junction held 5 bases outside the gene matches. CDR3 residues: CASSQDRDYSPLHF. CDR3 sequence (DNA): TGTGCCAGCAGTCAGGACAGGGATTATTCACCCCTCCACTTT.

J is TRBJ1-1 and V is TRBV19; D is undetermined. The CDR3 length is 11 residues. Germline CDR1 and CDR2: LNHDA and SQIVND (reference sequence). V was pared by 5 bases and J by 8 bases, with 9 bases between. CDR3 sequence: CASSVHREAFF. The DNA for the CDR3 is TGTGCCAGTAGTGTTCACAGAGAAGCTTTCTTT.

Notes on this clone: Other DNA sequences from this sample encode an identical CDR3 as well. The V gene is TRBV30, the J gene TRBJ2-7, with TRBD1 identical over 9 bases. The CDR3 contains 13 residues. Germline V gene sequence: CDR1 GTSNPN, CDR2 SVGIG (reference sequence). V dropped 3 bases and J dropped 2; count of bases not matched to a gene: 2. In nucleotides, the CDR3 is TGTGCCTGGAGACAGGGGGCTACCTACGAGCAGTACTTC. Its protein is CAWRQGATYEQYF. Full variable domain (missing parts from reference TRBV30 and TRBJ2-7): SQTIHQWPATLVQPVGSPLSLECTVEGTSNPNLYWYRQAAGRGLQLLFYSVGIGQISSEVPQNLSASRPQDRQFILSSKKLLLSDSGFYLCAWRQGATYEQYFGPGTRLTVT.

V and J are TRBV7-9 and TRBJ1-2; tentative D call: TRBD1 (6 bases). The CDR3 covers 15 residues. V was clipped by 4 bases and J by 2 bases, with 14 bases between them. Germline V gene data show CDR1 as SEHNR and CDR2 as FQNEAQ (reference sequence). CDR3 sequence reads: CASSSEGHPNYGYTF. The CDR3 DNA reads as TGTGCCAGCAGCTCAGAGGGACACCCGAACTATGGCTACACCTTC.

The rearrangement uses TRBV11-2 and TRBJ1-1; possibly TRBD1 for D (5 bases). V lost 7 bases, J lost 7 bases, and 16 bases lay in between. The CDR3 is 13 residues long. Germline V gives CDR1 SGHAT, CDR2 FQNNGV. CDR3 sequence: CASTPGGEGEAFF. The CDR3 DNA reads TGTGCCAGCACCCCCGGGGGGGAGGGTGAAGCTTTCTTT. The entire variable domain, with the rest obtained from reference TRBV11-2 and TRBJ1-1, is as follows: EAGVAQSPRYKIIEKRQSVAFWCNPISGHATLYWYQQILGQGPKLLIQFQNNGVVDDSQLPKDRFSAERLKGVDSTLKIQPAKLEDSAVYLCASTPGGEGEAFFGQGTRLTVV.

The CDR3 DNA is TGTGCTAGTGGTTTGCTAGATGAGCAGTTCTTC. Encoded protein: CASGLLDEQFF. The rearrangement links TRBV12-5 to TRBJ2-1; D unclear. V lost 2 bases to trimming and J lost 8 bases, with 4 bases between them. This CDR3 is built from 11 residues. Germline lookup yields CDR1 LGHNT and CDR2 FRNRAP. Supplemented by reference TRBV12-5 and TRBJ2-1, the full variable domain reads DARVTQTPRHKVTEMGQEVTMRCQPILGHNTVFWYRQTMMQGLELLAYFRNRAPLDDSGMPKDRFSAEMPDATLATLKIQPSEPRDSAVYFCASGLLDEQFFGPGTRLTVL.

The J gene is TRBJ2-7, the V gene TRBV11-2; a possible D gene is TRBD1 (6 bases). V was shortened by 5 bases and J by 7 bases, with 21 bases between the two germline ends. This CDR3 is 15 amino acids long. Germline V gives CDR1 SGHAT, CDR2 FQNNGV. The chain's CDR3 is CASSRVQGRIKEQYF. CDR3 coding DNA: TGTGCCAGCAGCCGGGTTCAGGGGCGAATCAAGGAGCAGTACTTC.

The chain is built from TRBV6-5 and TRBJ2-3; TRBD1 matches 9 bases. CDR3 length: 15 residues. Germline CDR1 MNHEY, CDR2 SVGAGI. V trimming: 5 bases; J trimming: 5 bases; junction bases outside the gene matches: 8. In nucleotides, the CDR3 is TGTGCCAGCAGTCCCCGGACAGGGGCCAGAGATACGCAGTATTTT. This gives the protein CASSPRTGARDTQYF.